Reported below is one T cell receptor (beta chain). This clonotype appeared many times. Its recognized antigen is unknown. Base quality data are lacking; no much larger clone is found one base away. In the study, sorted CD4+ and CD8+ blood T cells from patients with severe aplastic anemia and from healthy subjects underwent deep sequencing of TCR repertoires. Ficoll-Paque density gradient centrifugation was used to isolate peripheral blood mononuclear cells. Before DNA extraction, CD4+ and CD8+ T cells were sorted with FACS or magnetic beads. The data were taken from a study of CD8+CD57+ T cells in acquired aplastic anemia (dated by TCRdb to between 2018 and 2020). Some background on the complete study: On average, sorted CD4+ and CD8+ cells yielded approximately 3 ug of extracted DNA, with a range of about 0.19 to 30 ug. For healthy donor samples, the average read count was approximately 10 million for CD4+ cells and roughly 12 million for CD8+ cells. Summary of the overall study and its limitations: Although 25 to 30 CD8+ CDR3 sequences were shared by patients and controls, these sequences appeared highly expressed in patients and within the immunodominant clones of patients. Between patients and healthy controls, no significant difference in CD8+ Simpson's diversity was found (P=0.060).

The germline V gene specifies SGDLS as CDR1 and YYNGEE as CDR2. V and J lose 3 bases and 7 bases, and a span of 4 bases separates them. CDR3 length: 11 amino acids, cysteine to phenylalanine. The retained sequence is limited to the CDR3, 33 bases, with the frame set at the first base. TCR beta VDJ combination and CDR3 sequence profiling used genomic DNA as the template. An Illumina HiSeq 2000 was used for TCR repertoire sequencing. In the original analysis: Repertoire assessment relied on Simpson's diversity index, CDR3 size and DJ length profiles, and TRBV/TRBJ rearrangement plots. The immunodominant clone was defined as the most abundant DNA sequence in deep sequencing data. CDR3 amino acid sequences were checked for sharing between subjects and were compared against published repertoires and the VDJdb database. The raw public reads went through TCRdb reprocessing: fastp at Q25, MiXCR clone calling, in-frame beta chains kept. Rows with a matching CDR3 protein are joined into one entry that keeps the most common DNA and genes. Clone size and V and J calls follow TCRdb, not the original study. Present in this sample are 130,000 or so distinct CDR3 sequences, 40% to 45% of which were seen just once. Under 9% of the sample belongs to the ten largest clones.

This sequence originates from a human donor in good health, serving as a control. The specimen sequenced was sorted CD4+, CD8+, or CD8+CD57+ T cells (not recorded which) from PBMCs. The chain couples TRBV9 to TRBJ2-2, with an unclear D gene assignment. The DNA is as follows: TGTGCCAGCAGCGGGAGCGGGGAGCTGTTTTTT. The encoded protein is CASSGSGELFF.